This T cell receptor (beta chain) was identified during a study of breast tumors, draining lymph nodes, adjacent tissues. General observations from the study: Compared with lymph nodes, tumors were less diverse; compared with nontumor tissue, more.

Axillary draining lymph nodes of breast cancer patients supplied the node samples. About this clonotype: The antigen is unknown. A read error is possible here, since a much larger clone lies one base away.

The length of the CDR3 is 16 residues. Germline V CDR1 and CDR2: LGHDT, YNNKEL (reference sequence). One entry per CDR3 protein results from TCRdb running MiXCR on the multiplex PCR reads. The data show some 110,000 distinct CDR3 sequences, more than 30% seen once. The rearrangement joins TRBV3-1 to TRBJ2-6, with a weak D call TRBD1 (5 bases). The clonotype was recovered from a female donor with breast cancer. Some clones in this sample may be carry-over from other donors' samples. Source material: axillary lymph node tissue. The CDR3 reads CASSQEHRSGANVMTF. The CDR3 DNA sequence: TGTGCCAGCAGCCAAGAACACCGATCTGGGGCCAACGTCATGACTTTC.